The rows below give T cell receptor beta chains drawn from one sample of a study of blood T cell repertoires in COVID-19. Clones were read by immunoSEQ multiplex PCR, and TCRdb kept only the in-frame ones, dropping some. The sample consists of around 30,000 clones, approximately 93% of them appearing once. Sequencing was performed on peripheral blood. The source is a male donor with active COVID-19. The CDR3 runs from the conserved cysteine through the conserved F or W. Fields, in order: J gene, clone size, V gene, D gene, CDR3 DNA, CDR3 protein. The D gene is left open where the match is weak. Size is omitted from some rows. Given values are once, few, many or a class for expanded clones.

TRBJ1-1 - TRBV18 - TGTGCCAGCTCACCAGGGGCGAACACTGAAGCTTTCTTT CASSPGANTEAFF
TRBJ2-7 - TRBV9 TRBD2 TGTGCCAGCAGCCCGGGACTAGCGGGCGAGCAGTACTTC CASSPGLAGEQYF
TRBJ1-2 - TRBV9 TRBD1 TGTGCCAGCACCCCCGGACAGGTCTATGGCTACACCTTC CASTPGQVYGYTF
TRBJ2-7 - TRBV15 - TGTGCCACCAGCAGAGATCGTGCTGGAGTATCCTCCTACGAGCAGTACTTC CATSRDRAGVSSYEQYF
TRBJ2-1 - TRBV5-4 TRBD1 TGTGCCAGCAGCCCGGGACAGGGTTTCGGGAATGAGCAGTTCTTC CASSPGQGFGNEQFF
TRBJ2-7 - TRBV5-1 TRBD1 TGCGCCAGCAGCAAGGACAGGGGTGAGCAGTACTTC CASSKDRGEQYF
TRBJ2-7 - TRBV18 TRBD2 TGTGCCAGCTCACCACCCGGGAGCGGGGCCTACGAGCAGTACTTC CASSPPGSGAYEQYF
TRBJ1-2 - TRBV7-9 - TGTGCCAGCAGTCCGAGGGGGGGACCTTATGGCTACACCTTC CASSPRGGPYGYTF
TRBJ2-7 - TRBV5-1 - TGCGCCAGCAGCGTGGGGGGCGGGGCAGTCCTCTACGAGCAGTACTTC CASSVGGGAVLYEQYF
TRBJ2-5 - TRBV5-6 - TGTGCCAGCAGCTCCCCCCAGGGCCTCTACTCCCAAGAGACCCAGTACTTC CASSSPQGLYSQETQYF
TRBJ1-1 once TRBV6-2/TRBV6-3 TRBD1 TGTGCCAGCAGTTACCCCCCGGGACAGGGGGCCTCGAACACTGAAGCTTTCTTT CASSYPPGQGASNTEAFF
TRBJ2-2 - TRBV5-1 TRBD1 TGCGCCAGCAGCTACCGGGACAGTAACACCGGGGAGCTGTTTTTT CASSYRDSNTGELFF
TRBJ2-3 few TRBV7-9 TRBD1 TGTGCCAGCAGCGGCAGGGGGAGCACAGATACGCAGTATTTT CASSGRGSTDTQYF
TRBJ1-1 - TRBV9 TRBD1 TGTGCCAGCAGCTCAATGGACAGGGGTAGTCGCGAAGCTTTCTTT CASSSMDRGSREAFF
TRBJ2-1 - TRBV9 TRBD2 TGTGCCAGCACCCCGGGGGGCGGGGGGGCCTACAATGAGCAGTTCTTC CASTPGGGGAYNEQFF
TRBJ1-6 - TRBV19 TRBD1 TGTGCCAGTAGTAGGACAGGGTTTAATTCACCCCTCCACTTT CASSRTGFNSPLHF
TRBJ1-3 - TRBV7-9 - TGTGCCAGCAGCTTAGGTGGCAGCTGGGGCCAAGGAAACACCATATATTTT CASSLGGSWGQGNTIYF
TRBJ2-1 - TRBV13 TRBD1 TGTGCCAGCAAAGCCGGGACAGGGGCCTACAATGAGCAGTTCTTC CASKAGTGAYNEQFF
TRBJ1-2 - TRBV6-6 - TGTGCCAGCAGTTACTCTCAGGGGAATAACTATGGCTACACCTTC CASSYSQGNNYGYTF
TRBJ2-3 - TRBV6-2/TRBV6-3 - TGTGCCAGCAGTCGCCCGATGGTGAAGCATCGGGATACGCAGTATTTT CASSRPMVKHRDTQYF
TRBJ1-1 - TRBV27 - TGTGCCAGCAGTCCCCAGGGCGGTCAAGGCACTGAAGCTTTCTTT CASSPQGGQGTEAFF
TRBJ2-1 - TRBV6-5 - TGTGCCAGCAGTTACGCCAGGGGTTCCTACAATGAGCAGTTCTTC CASSYARGSYNEQFF
TRBJ1-6 - TRBV7-2 - TGTGCCAGCAGCTTAGAGGCAGGGATGACACCCCTCCACTTT CASSLEAGMTPLHF
TRBJ1-1 - TRBV6-1 - TGTGCCAGCAGTGAATTTGAGGGTTCTGAAGCTTTCTTT CASSEFEGSEAFF
TRBJ1-2 once TRBV5-4 TRBD1 TGTGCCAGCAGCTCCGGACAGGGGCCGTCCTATGGCTACACCTTC CASSSGQGPSYGYTF
TRBJ1-5 - TRBV28 TRBD1 TGTGCCAGCAGTTTTTTGCTCGACAGGGGGAAGTATCAGCCCCAGCATTTT CASSFLLDRGKYQPQHF
TRBJ2-3 - TRBV5-1 TRBD1 TGCGCCAGCAGCAGAGACAGGGCTAGCACAGATACGCAGTATTTT CASSRDRASTDTQYF
TRBJ1-1 once TRBV7-8 TRBD1 TGTGCCAGCAGCTACCGGGACAGGGGGTTCATCGCTGAAGCTTTCTTT CASSYRDRGFIAEAFF
TRBJ2-7 - TRBV3-1/TRBV3-2 TRBD1 TGTGCCAGCAGCCAAGCCGGGACAGGGGTCTACGAGCAGTACTTC CASSQAGTGVYEQYF
TRBJ2-2 - TRBV7-8 - TGTGCCAGCAGCCCGCCGATTTCCCGACTGGGCACCGGGGAGCTGTTTTTT CASSPPISRLGTGELFF
TRBJ1-6 few TRBV28 TRBD1 TGTGCCAGCAGCAGCCATCCCCCGGGACAGGTATATTCACCCCTCCACTTT CASSSHPPGQVYSPLHF
TRBJ1-1 once TRBV7-3 TRBD1 TGTGCCAGCAGCTTAGGGACAGGGCAGAACACTGAAGCTTTCTTT CASSLGTGQNTEAFF
TRBJ1-1 - TRBV3-1/TRBV3-2 - TGTGCCAGCAGTCGCCGAGAGGGCACTGAAGCTTTCTTT CASSRREGTEAFF
TRBJ2-5 - TRBV9 - TGTGCCAGCAGCGTAGAACGCGGGGTTGGGGAGACCCAGTACTTC CASSVERGVGETQYF
TRBJ1-5 - TRBV3-1/TRBV3-2 - TGTGCCAGCAGCCCTTCCCAGGGGTATCAGCCCCAGCATTTT CASSPSQGYQPQHF
TRBJ1-2 - TRBV6-5 TRBD1 TGTGCCAGCAGTTACTCGGGACAGGGGGCTGGCTACACCTTC CASSYSGQGAGYTF
TRBJ2-3 - TRBV7-2 TRBD2 TGTGCCAGCAGCATACTAGCGCCTGCGGCAGATACGCAGTATTTT CASSILAPAADTQYF
TRBJ2-7 - TRBV18 - TGTGCCAGCTCACCATCTTGGAGGTCCCCAGAGCAGTACTTC CASSPSWRSPEQYF
TRBJ2-2 - TRBV24-1 - TGTGCCACCAGTGGGTCACGCGCGGACACCGGGGAGCTGTTTTTT CATSGSRADTGELFF
TRBJ1-1 - TRBV3-1/TRBV3-2 - TGTGCCAGCAGCGATTTTAAACATGCTTTCTTT CASSDFKHAFF
TRBJ1-2 once TRBV7-2 - TGTGCCAGCAGCTTAGCGTTCCAGGCTAACTATGGCTACACCTTC CASSLAFQANYGYTF
TRBJ2-2 - TRBV27 TRBD2 TGTGCCAGCATTGAATTCGGGACTAGTCGCACCGGGGAGCTGTTTTTT CASIEFGTSRTGELFF
TRBJ2-7 - TRBV5-1 - TGCGCCAGCAGCCCAACTGGACAGTCGGACTACGAGCAGTACTTC CASSPTGQSDYEQYF
TRBJ2-7 - TRBV7-2 - TGTGCCAGCAGCGTCGCCTACGAGCAGTACTTC CASSVAYEQYF
TRBJ2-3 - TRBV12-3/TRBV12-4 - TGTGCCAGCAGCTTCACAGAGTCTCCGCAGTATTTT CASSFTESPQYF
TRBJ2-4 - TRBV10-1 TRBD1 TGCGCCAGCAGCCGGGACAGGGAAAACATTCAGTACTTC CASSRDRENIQYF
TRBJ1-5 - TRBV2 - TGTGCCAGCAGTCAGGTCCCAGAAGGAGGGCCCCAGCATTTT CASSQVPEGGPQHF
TRBJ2-5 once TRBV4-2 TRBD2 TGTGCCAGCAGCCGTCCCCAGTCGGCTAGCGGGGGGGCAGAGACCCAGTACTTC CASSRPQSASGGAETQYF
TRBJ2-1 - TRBV7-3 - TGTGCCAGCAGCATAGCCAATGAGCAGTTCTTC CASSIANEQFF
TRBJ2-5 - TRBV5-1 - TGCGCCAGCAGCGGTACTCAGGGCCGGGTGACCCAGTACTTC CASSGTQGRVTQYF
TRBJ2-3 - TRBV7-9 TRBD2 TGTGCCAGCGGACTAGAAGTATCAGATACGCAGTATTTT CASGLEVSDTQYF
TRBJ2-2 - TRBV2 - TGTGCCAGCAGGGCCGGGACAAGGAACACCGGGGAGCTGTTTTTT CASRAGTRNTGELFF
TRBJ1-4 - TRBV19 - TGTGCCAGTAGGTACAGAGCAACTAATGAAAAACTGTTTTTT CASRYRATNEKLFF
TRBJ1-1 - TRBV15 TRBD1 TGTGCCACCAGCAGAGATAGGTGGGGAGGTTGGGGCAGGGGGCTGCCGGTGACTGAAGCTTTCTTT CATSRDRWGGWGRGLPVTEAFF
TRBJ1-1 - TRBV3-1/TRBV3-2 - TGTGCCAGCAGCCCCGGAGGGAGTAACACTGAAGCTTTCTTT CASSPGGSNTEAFF
TRBJ1-2 - TRBV5-1 TRBD1 TGCGCCAGCAGATGGACAGGGGGCGAGTATGGCTACACCTTC CASRWTGGEYGYTF
TRBJ2-7 - TRBV13 - TGTGCCAGCAGCGGGTCAGGGGCCCGCTCCTACGAGCAGTACTTC CASSGSGARSYEQYF
TRBJ2-2 - TRBV29-1 TRBD1 TGCAGCGTGCCCGGACAGGGGAACACCGGGGAGCTGTTTTTT CSVPGQGNTGELFF
TRBJ2-2 - TRBV5-4 TRBD2 TGTGCCAGCAGCTTTGGCGGGGGGGCCGACACCGGGGAGCTGTTTTTT CASSFGGGADTGELFF